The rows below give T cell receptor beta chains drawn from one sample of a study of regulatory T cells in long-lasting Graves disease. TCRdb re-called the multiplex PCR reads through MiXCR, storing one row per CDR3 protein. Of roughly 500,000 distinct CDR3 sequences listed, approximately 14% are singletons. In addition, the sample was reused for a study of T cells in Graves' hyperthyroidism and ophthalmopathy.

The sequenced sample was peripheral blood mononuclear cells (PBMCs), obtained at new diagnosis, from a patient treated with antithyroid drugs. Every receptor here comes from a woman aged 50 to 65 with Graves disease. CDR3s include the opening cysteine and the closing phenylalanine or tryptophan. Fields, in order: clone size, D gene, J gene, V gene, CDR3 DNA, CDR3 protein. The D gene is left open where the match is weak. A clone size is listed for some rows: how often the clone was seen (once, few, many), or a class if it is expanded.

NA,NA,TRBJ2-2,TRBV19,TGTGCCAGTAGTCCGCAGGGGTCTGCCACCGGGGAGCTGTTTTTT,CASSPQGSATGELFF
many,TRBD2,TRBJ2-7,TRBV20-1,TGCAGTGCACTGACTAGCGGGAGCTCCTACGAGCAGTACTTC,CSALTSGSSYEQYF
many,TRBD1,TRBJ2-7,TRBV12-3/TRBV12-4,TGTGCCAGCAGCTCTACCCTCGGGACAGGGGTTCGAGAGCAGTACTTC,CASSSTLGTGVREQYF
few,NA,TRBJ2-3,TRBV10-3,TGTGCCAGCAGTTACGCTTCTTATACTGGGATTAGGGTTGGAGATACGCAGTATTTT,CASSYASYTGIRVGDTQYF
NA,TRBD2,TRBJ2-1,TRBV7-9,TGTGCCAGCAGCTTAGATTGGGGGGGTGGGCAGTTCTTC,CASSLDWGGGQFF
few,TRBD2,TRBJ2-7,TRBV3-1,TGTGCCAGCAGCCAAGATCCTCTGAGACTAGCGTACGAGCAGTACTTC,CASSQDPLRLAYEQYF
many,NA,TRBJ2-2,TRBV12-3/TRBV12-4,TGTGCCAGCAGTTTAGGCGGGACAGACACCGGGGAGCTGTTTTTT,CASSLGGTDTGELFF
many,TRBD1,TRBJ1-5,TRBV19,TGTGCCAGTAGTTCCGGGACAGGCTTCAATCAGCCCCAGCATTTT,CASSSGTGFNQPQHF
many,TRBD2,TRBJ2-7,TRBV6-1,TGTGCCAGCAGCACGGGGACTAGCGGGTTCTACGAGCAGTACTTC,CASSTGTSGFYEQYF
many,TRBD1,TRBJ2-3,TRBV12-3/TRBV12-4,TGTGCCAGCAGTTCAGGGGGCTATGGCACAGATACGCAGTATTTT,CASSSGGYGTDTQYF
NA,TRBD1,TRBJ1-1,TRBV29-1,TGCAGCGTTGAAAGACAGGGTGCGGGGCGGGCTTTCTTT,CSVERQGAGRAFF
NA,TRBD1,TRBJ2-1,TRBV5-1,TGCGCCAGCAGCTGGGGCGAGACAGGGAACAATGAGCAGTTCTTC,CASSWGETGNNEQFF
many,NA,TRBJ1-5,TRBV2,TGTGCCAGCAGGGGTGGCCCCATAAGCAATCAGCCCCAGCATTTT,CASRGGPISNQPQHF
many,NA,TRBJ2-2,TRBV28,TGTGCCAGCACCCCCCATTCTACCGGGGAGCTGTTTTTT,CASTPHSTGELFF
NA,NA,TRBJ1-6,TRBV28,TGTGCCAGCAGTTTAGATACAGGGCTAAGGCATTCACCCCTCCACTTT,CASSLDTGLRHSPLHF
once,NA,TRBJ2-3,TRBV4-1,TGCGCCAGCAGCCGCCTGGGACAAAAAAGCACAGATACGCAGTATTTT,CASSRLGQKSTDTQYF
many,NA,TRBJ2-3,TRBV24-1,TGTGCCACCAGTGATACCTGGGACTTCACAGATACGCAGTATTTT,CATSDTWDFTDTQYF
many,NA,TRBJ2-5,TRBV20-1,TGCAGTGCTAGAGAGGGGACCCAGTACTTC,CSAREGTQYF
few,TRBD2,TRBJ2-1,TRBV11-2,TGTGCCAGCAGCTTGACTAGCGGGAGGACCAAGTACAATGAGCAGTTCTTC,CASSLTSGRTKYNEQFF
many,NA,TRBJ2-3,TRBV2,TGTGCCAGCAAGGGTGACACAGATACGCAGTATTTT,CASKGDTDTQYF
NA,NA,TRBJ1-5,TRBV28,TGTGCCAGCAGTTTACCTGACGGGAATCAGCCCCAGCATTTT,CASSLPDGNQPQHF
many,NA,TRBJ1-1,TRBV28,TGTGCCAGCAGTGTGGAAAGCGAAGCTTTCTTT,CASSVESEAFF
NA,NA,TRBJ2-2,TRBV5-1,TGCGCCAGCAGCACCCAGGAAGGGGCCTTCGAGGAGCTGTTTTTT,CASSTQEGAFEELFF
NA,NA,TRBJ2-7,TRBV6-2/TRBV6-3,TGTGCCAGCAGTGAATTCCGGGACCCATTCGCCTACGAGCAGTACTTC,CASSEFRDPFAYEQYF
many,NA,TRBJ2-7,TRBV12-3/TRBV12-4,TGTGCCAGCAGCCAGCGGACCGCACGTGGAATGGAGCAGTACTTC,CASSQRTARGMEQYF
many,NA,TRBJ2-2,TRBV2,TGTGCCAGCGTCGGTTGGACCGGGGAGCTGTTTTTT,CASVGWTGELFF
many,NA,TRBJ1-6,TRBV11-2,TGTGCCAGCAGCTCGGGACTCGGGAGCCATTCACCCCTCCACTTT,CASSSGLGSHSPLHF
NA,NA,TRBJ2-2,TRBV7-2,TGTGCCAGCAGCGAAGGGAAACGGGAGAAGCCCAGCGGGGAGCTGTTTTTT,CASSEGKREKPSGELFF
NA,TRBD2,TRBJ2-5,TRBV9,TGTGCCAGCAGCGTAGCGTCTAGCGGGAGGGCAGAGACCCAGTACTTC,CASSVASSGRAETQYF
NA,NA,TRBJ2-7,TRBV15,TGTGCCACCAGCAGAGATCGGGACGCTTCTTACGAGCAGTACTTC,CATSRDRDASYEQYF
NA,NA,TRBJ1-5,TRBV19,TGTGCCAGTAGCCCGCAGCCCCTTCCGAATGTGGGGCCCCAGCATTTT,CASSPQPLPNVGPQHF
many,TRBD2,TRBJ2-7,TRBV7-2,TGCGCCAGCAGCCTCGGACTAGCGGGAGGGTACGAGCAGTACTTC,CASSLGLAGGYEQYF
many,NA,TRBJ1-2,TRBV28,TGTGCCAGCGGTCCGGCTCGGAAAGCTAACTATGGCTACACCTTC,CASGPARKANYGYTF
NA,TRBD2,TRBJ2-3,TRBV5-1,TGCGCCAGCAGCTCCGGACTAGCGGGAGTACTGGATACGCAGTATTTT,CASSSGLAGVLDTQYF
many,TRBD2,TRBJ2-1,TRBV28,TGTGCCAGCAGAGGACTAGCGGGAGGGGGGACGAATGAGCAGTTCTTC,CASRGLAGGGTNEQFF
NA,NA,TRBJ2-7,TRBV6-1,TGTGCCAGCAGTGATCGGGGACACTCCTACGAGCAGTACTTC,CASSDRGHSYEQYF
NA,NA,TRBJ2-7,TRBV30,TGTGCCTGGAGTGTACGGGGAGGTTGGGAGCAGTACTTC,CAWSVRGGWEQYF
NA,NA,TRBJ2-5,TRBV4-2,TGTGCCAGCAGCCAAGTTCGGTACGAAGAGACCCAGTACTTC,CASSQVRYEETQYF
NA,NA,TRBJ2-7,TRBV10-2,TGCGCCAGCAGTGAGATCGCCTACGAGCAGTACTTC,CASSEIAYEQYF
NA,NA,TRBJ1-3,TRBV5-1,TGCGCCAGCAGCCTACAGGGACCAACAAACACCATATATTTT,CASSLQGPTNTIYF
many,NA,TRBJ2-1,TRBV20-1,TGCAGTGCTAGAGAGGGGAACAGTGAAACCTACAATGAGCAGTTCTTC,CSAREGNSETYNEQFF
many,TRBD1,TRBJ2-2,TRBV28,TGTGCCAGCAGTTCGACAGGGTATAGTTCCGGGGAGCTGTTTTTT,CASSSTGYSSGELFF
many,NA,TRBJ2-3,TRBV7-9,TGTGCCAGCAGCTTATTGGAAGCGGCCACAGATACGCAGTATTTT,CASSLLEAATDTQYF
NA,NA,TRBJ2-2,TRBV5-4,TGTGCCAGCAGCTTGGACGGCGGGACCCCCCCTCACGGGGAACTGTTTTTT,CASSLDGGTPPHGELFF
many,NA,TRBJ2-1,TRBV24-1,TGTGCCACCAGTGGGACGGGAGAGTCCTACAATGAGCAGTTCTTC,CATSGTGESYNEQFF
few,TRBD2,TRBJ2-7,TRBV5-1,TGCGCCAGCAGCTTGGGCCCCAGCGGGAGGATAACCCACGAGCAGTACTTC,CASSLGPSGRITHEQYF
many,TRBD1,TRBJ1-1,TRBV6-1,TGTGCCATACAGGGGTGCTCGGTGAACACTGAAGCTTTCTTT,CAIQGCSVNTEAFF
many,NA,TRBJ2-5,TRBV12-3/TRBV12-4,TGTGCCAGCAGTTTCAGGCCCCAAGAGACCCAGTACTTC,CASSFRPQETQYF
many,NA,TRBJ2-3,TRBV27,TGTGCCAGCAGCTTTAGAGATACGCAGTATTTT,CASSFRDTQYF
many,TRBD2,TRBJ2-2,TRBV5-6,TGTGCCAGCAGCACCAGGACTAGCGGGTCTACCGGGGAGCTGTTTTTT,CASSTRTSGSTGELFF
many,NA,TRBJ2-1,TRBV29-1,TGCAGCGTTGAAGGGGGGCCTTACTCCATAAATGAGCAGTTCTTC,CSVEGGPYSINEQFF
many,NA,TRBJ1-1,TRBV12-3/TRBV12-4,TGTGCCAGCAGTTTAGACCGGAAGAACACTGAAGCTTTCTTT,CASSLDRKNTEAFF
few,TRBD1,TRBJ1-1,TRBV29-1,TGCAGCGTTGCCGCCGACAGGGGTGCTGAAGCTTTCTTT,CSVAADRGAEAFF
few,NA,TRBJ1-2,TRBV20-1,TGCAGTGCCTTAATCTCAGGGGACTTCTATGGCTACACCTTC,CSALISGDFYGYTF
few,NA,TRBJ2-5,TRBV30,TGTGCCTGGAGTATCAAGGGGCAGTACGAGACCCAGTACTTC,CAWSIKGQYETQYF
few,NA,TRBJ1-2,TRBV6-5,TGTGCCAGCAGTTACGCAGGGGATGGCTACACCTTC,CASSYAGDGYTF
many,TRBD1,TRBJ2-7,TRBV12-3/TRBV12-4,TGTGCCAGCAGAAGAGAGACAGGGTCCTACGAGCAGTACTTC,CASRRETGSYEQYF
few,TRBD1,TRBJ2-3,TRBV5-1,TGCGCCAGCAGCTTCGGACAGGGGAGCACAGATACGCAGTATTTT,CASSFGQGSTDTQYF
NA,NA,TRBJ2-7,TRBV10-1,TGCGCCAGCAGTGAATACCGACTAAACGAGCAGTACTTC,CASSEYRLNEQYF
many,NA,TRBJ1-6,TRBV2,TGTGCCAGTCAGGGGAGGGTTAATTCACCCCTCCACTTT,CASQGRVNSPLHF